This entry concerns a single TCR beta chain. Original data processing: By means of reference gene primer amplification, nucleated cell counts were estimated. Repertoires were generated with immunoSEQ multiplex PCR, while TCRdb's copy carries only in-frame clones and drops some. V, J and clone size are those of that table, while D and trimming were read from the DNA. Of 250,000 or so clones in the sample, around nine tenths were seen once. These data are taken from a study of blood T cell repertoires in COVID-19. Across the study: COVID-19 samples from acute and convalescent phases originated in the United States, Italy and Spain.

The CDR3 covers 14 residues. Trimming cost V 5 bases and J 5 bases; bases outside gene matches: 7. CDR1 is SEHNR, CDR2 FQNEAQ, per germline (reference sequence). What was sequenced was peripheral blood. The origin of this receptor is a man between 40 and 49 years old with active or convalescent COVID-19. V gene TRBV7-9 combines with J gene TRBJ2-5; TRBD2 matches at 8 bases. CDR3 protein: CASSAYGGAETQYF. The CDR3 DNA is TGTGCCAGCAGCGCGTACGGGGGGGCCGAGACCCAGTACTTC.